The rows below give T cell receptor beta chains drawn from one sample of a study of T cells in Graves' hyperthyroidism and ophthalmopathy. TCRdb re-derived calls from the multiplex PCR reads in MiXCR, one entry per CDR3 protein. The sample records about half a million distinct CDR3 sequences, approximately 20% being singletons. The sequencing input was blood. The receptors were gathered from a man aged 35-49 years with Graves' ophthalmopathy. CDR3s include the opening cysteine and the closing phenylalanine or tryptophan. A D gene is named only where the DNA matches it firmly. Clone sizes are given selectively: once, few, many, or a class where the clone is expanded.

CDR3aa | CDR3nt | v_gene | abundance | j_gene | d_gene
CSVAKGLAGGETQYF | TGCAGTGTTGCGAAAGGACTAGCGGGGGGGGAGACCCAGTACTTC | TRBV20-1 | NA | TRBJ2-5 | TRBD2
CASSLDRPRSYGYTF | TGTGCCAGCAGCTTGGACAGGCCGAGAAGTTATGGCTACACCTTC | TRBV5-5 | once | TRBJ1-2 | NA
CASSPLGRVGTDTQYF | TGTGCCAGTAGTCCACTCGGACGGGTGGGCACAGATACGCAGTATTTT | TRBV19 | NA | TRBJ2-3 | NA
CSAADRIYEQYF | TGCAGTGCCGCCGACAGAATCTACGAGCAGTACTTC | TRBV20-1 | many | TRBJ2-7 | NA
CASSFLGASALSTDTQYF | TGTGCCAGCAGCTTCCTAGGGGCATCGGCTCTTAGCACAGATACGCAGTATTTT | TRBV11-2 | few | TRBJ2-3 | NA
CAWSEGGNQPQHF | TGTGCCTGGAGTGAGGGCGGCAATCAGCCCCAGCATTTT | TRBV30 | NA | TRBJ1-5 | NA
CASRRTPPSYNEQFF | TGTGCCAGCAGACGGACACCCCCATCCTACAATGAGCAGTTCTTC | TRBV6-2/TRBV6-3 | many | TRBJ2-1 | NA
CASSPTAGARYEQYF | TGTGCCAGCTCACCAACCGCCGGGGCGAGGTACGAGCAGTACTTC | TRBV18 | NA | TRBJ2-7 | NA
CASSLRASGRSSYNEQFF | TGCGCCAGCAGCTTGCGGGCTAGCGGGAGATCTTCCTACAATGAGCAGTTCTTC | TRBV5-1 | many | TRBJ2-1 | TRBD2
CASSFEAGGPRVNIQYF | TGTGCCAGCAGTTTTGAGGCGGGAGGGCCACGGGTTAACATTCAGTACTTC | TRBV28 | many | TRBJ2-4 | TRBD2
CASRPEVAGVTYEQYF | TGCGCCAGCAGACCGGAGGTAGCGGGGGTGACCTACGAGCAGTACTTC | TRBV5-1 | few | TRBJ2-7 | TRBD2
CASSPLTSGTYNEQFF | TGTGCCAGCAGTCCTTTGACTAGCGGGACGTACAATGAGCAGTTCTTC | TRBV6-2/TRBV6-3 | NA | TRBJ2-1 | TRBD2
CASSPAWSGAQGYTF | TGTGCCAGCTCACCAGCTTGGTCGGGGGCGCAGGGCTACACCTTC | TRBV18 | NA | TRBJ1-2 | NA
CASSLLGDSPLHF | TGTGCCAGCAGCTTGTTAGGGGACTCACCCCTCCACTTT | TRBV7-6 | many | TRBJ1-6 | NA
CAGQGSGTDTQYF | TGTGCCGGACAGGGTTCTGGCACAGATACGCAGTATTTT | TRBV10-3 | NA | TRBJ2-3 | TRBD1
CASSLDGRSDYGYTF | TGCGCCAGCAGCTTGGATGGGAGGTCTGACTATGGCTACACCTTC | TRBV5-1 | many | TRBJ1-2 | NA
CASSYFRGATEAFF | TGTGCCAGCAGTTATTTTAGGGGGGCCACTGAAGCTTTCTTT | TRBV6-1 | many | TRBJ1-1 | NA
CAWRIVRGELFF | TGTGCCTGGAGGATAGTTCGCGGGGAGCTGTTTTTT | TRBV30 | NA | TRBJ2-2 | NA
CSVEEGATNEQFF | TGCAGCGTTGAAGAAGGGGCGACGAATGAGCAGTTCTTC | TRBV29-1 | NA | TRBJ2-1 | NA
CASSYRIRGLVNTEAFF | TGTGCCAGCAGTTATAGAATAAGGGGTCTCGTGAACACTGAAGCTTTCTTT | TRBV12-3/TRBV12-4 | few | TRBJ1-1 | NA
CASSQQDRSFYEQYF | TGTGCCAGCAGCCAGCAGGACCGATCCTTCTACGAGCAGTACTTC | TRBV3-1 | NA | TRBJ2-7 | NA
CAWTPQRSNTGELFF | TGTGCCTGGACACCGCAGCGATCGAACACCGGGGAGCTGTTTTTT | TRBV30 | NA | TRBJ2-2 | NA
CAWTRDYYGYTF | TGTGCCTGGACCCGGGACTACTATGGCTACACCTTC | TRBV30 | many | TRBJ1-2 | NA
CASSERPGTGIIGANVLTF | TGTGCCAGCAGTGAACGGCCCGGGACAGGGATAATTGGGGCCAACGTCCTGACTTTC | TRBV2 | NA | TRBJ2-6 | TRBD1
CASSPRDSDYEQYF | TGCGCCAGCAGCCCCCGGGACAGCGACTACGAGCAGTACTTC | TRBV4-1 | NA | TRBJ2-7 | TRBD1
CASGYPPTGTSGRWTPQNEQFF | TGTGCCAGCGGATACCCCCCTACCGGGACTAGCGGGAGGTGGACCCCTCAGAATGAGCAGTTCTTC | TRBV11-2 | NA | TRBJ2-1 | TRBD2